Below are 3 T cell receptor beta chains sequenced from a single sample in a study of T cell clones after liver transplantation (dated by TCRdb to between 2018 and 2021). The protocol used for the library was the immunoSEQ multiplex PCR assay. Held by TCRdb, this immuneACCESS table contains in-frame sequences only and omits some clones. Under half of the omission traces to an unresolved V gene where checked; the cause of the rest is unknown. This sample is represented by some 11,000 clones; 60% to 85% of them were singletons. About 23% of the sample lies in the top ten. This sample comprised CD4+ T cells from blood, obtained nearly 33 months after liver transplant. Receptors originate from a human patient who received a liver transplant. Some T cells may be donor cells from the graft after a transplant.

A few counts support this clone. The rearrangement uses TRBV5-1 and TRBJ2-7, with D possibly being TRBD1 (6 bases). The germline gives CDR1 SGHRS, CDR2 YFSETQ. The length of the CDR3 is 14 residues. Between the trimmed V and J ends, which lost 4 bases and 7 bases, there was a span of 18 bases. CDR3 region: CASSQTTGLGEQYF. The CDR3 nucleotides are TGCGCCAGCAGCCAAACAACAGGGTTGGGTGAGCAGTACTTC.

This chain uses TRBV27 with TRBJ2-7; 13 bases match TRBD2. Trimming took 6 bases from V and 5 from J; bases not matched to a gene: 10. This CDR3 region has 16 residues. Germline V gene sequence: CDR1 MNHEY, CDR2 SMNVEV (reference sequence). CDR3 residues: CASSRLGLAGRDEQYF. CDR3 DNA sequence: TGTGCCAGCAGCCGGCTGGGACTAGCGGGGCGGGACGAGCAGTACTTC.

V and J are TRBV4-2 and TRBJ1-1; D perhaps matches TRBD1 (5 bases). Trimming removed 5 bases from V and 1 base from J, with 11 bases in between. Germline CDR1 LGHNA, CDR2 YNFKEQ. The CDR3 extends over 14 amino acids. The CDR3 region has the DNA TGTGCCAGCAGCTCGCCGGGGACGAACACTGAAGCTTTCTTT. Protein: CASSSPGTNTEAFF.